This T cell receptor beta chain comes out of a study of identical twins. The CDR3 length is 17 residues. Germline V gives CDR1 LGHNA, CDR2 YSLEER. The V and J ends lost 0 bases and 2 bases respectively, with 13 bases between them. Template switching supplied a universal primer site; unique molecular identifiers were carried on the cDNA. TCRdb reprocessed the 5' RACE reads via MiXCR and lists one record per CDR3 protein. The repertoire holds roughly 720,000 distinct CDR3 sequences, with 15% to 20% as singletons. This sample was also put to use in a study of T cells expressing NK-cell markers. This second report adds: Most of the eight sequenced donors tested HCMV-seropositive; one tested seronegative. HCMV specificity was not established for the expanded NKG2C+ T cell clones.

This chain joins TRBV4-3 and TRBJ2-2; D unclear. This TCR was sampled from a woman aged 18-29 years in good health. The sample comprised PBMCs. The DNA of the CDR3 is TGCGCCAGCAGCCAAGAATTTGGCGGAGCCAACACCGGGGAGCTGTTTTTT. Protein product: CASSQEFGGANTGELFF.